This paragraph covers one T cell receptor (beta chain) sequence. Its cognate antigen is unknown. This entry comes from a study of CD8 T cells in Susac syndrome. Study-wide findings and caveats: As the study acknowledged, the number of individuals who were part of its TCR sequencing and HLA analysis was relatively small.

This CDR3 contains 13 residues. Trimming removed 3 bases at V and 5 bases at J, with 8 bases between. Germline CDR1 and CDR2: MNHEY and SMNVEV (reference sequence). TCR beta sequencing was performed on blood CD8+ and CD4+ T cells. An amount of RNA that ranged from roughly 0.45 to 1 ug was reverse transcribed with random hexamers. Multiplex immunoSEQ PCR targeted 54 Vbeta and 13 Jbeta TCR beta segments. TCRdb passed the immunoSEQ multiplex PCR reads through MiXCR, listing each CDR3 protein once. The table includes about 300,000 distinct CDR3 sequences, 89% detected once. The sequenced sample consisted of CD8+ T cells from PBMCs. The source is a human donor with multiple sclerosis. V is TRBV27 and J is TRBJ1-5; D gene unclear. CDR3 in amino acids: CASSFDRDQPQHF. The CDR3 DNA follows: TGTGCCAGCAGTTTTGATAGGGATCAGCCCCAGCATTTT.